A single sample gave rise to the 21 T cell receptor beta chains below, sequenced in a study of shared clonotypes between healthy human individuals. Generated by immunoSEQ multiplex PCR, the TCRdb table keeps only in-frame clones and is missing some. Among over 1.5 million clones listed, roughly 98% were seen once. The sequencing sample was made of naive CD4+ T cells sorted from blood. Described subset: CD45RA+ positively selected. These receptors came from a man aged 30 to 45 in good health.

The chain joins TRBV10-1 to TRBJ2-7; 9 bases are shared with TRBD2. This CDR3 region has 14 residues. Germline V CDR1 and CDR2: WNHNN, SYGVQD (reference sequence). V dropped 2 bases and J dropped 2; count of bases not matched to a gene: 1. CDR3 sequence (DNA): TGCGCCAGCAGTGAGCGCGGGAGGGCCTACGAGCAGTACTTC. It translates to CASSERGRAYEQYF.

This clone appeared once. The gene calls are TRBV2 and TRBJ1-5, with 7 bases aligning to TRBD1. The V segment lost 6 bases and the J segment 0 bases; nucleotides outside the gene matches: 8. The length of the CDR3 is 16 residues. Looked up from germline, CDR1 is SNHLY and CDR2 is FYNNEI. CDR3 region: CASRPTGIDSNQPQHF. The CDR3 nucleotides read TGTGCCAGCAGGCCGACAGGGATCGATAGCAATCAGCCCCAGCATTTT.

The CDR3 region is CASSPHGDEQFF. As DNA, the CDR3 is TGTGCCAGCAGCCCTCACGGTGATGAGCAGTTCTTC. V and J are TRBV9 and TRBJ2-1; D remains ambiguous. Between the trimmed V and J ends, which lost 4 bases and 8 bases, there was a span of 10 bases. CDR1 is SGDLS and CDR2 is YYNGEE in the germline V gene. This CDR3 is 12 amino acids long.

This chain links TRBV7-3 with TRBJ2-7, with TRBD1 matching 7 bases. V shed 0 bases and J 6 bases; nucleotides not matched to a gene: 11. Per the germline V gene, CDR1 is SGHTA and CDR2 is FQGTGA. CDR3 length: 16 residues. CDR3 DNA: TGTGCCAGCAGCTTAACCCCCCCGAAACAGGGGAGCGAGCAGTACTTC. This encodes CASSLTPPKQGSEQYF.

This chain connects TRBV5-6 to TRBJ2-1; TRBD1 is a possible D gene (5 bases). Looked up from germline, CDR1 is SGHDT and CDR2 is YYEEEE. Trimming left V 4 bases short and J 9 bases short, with 17 bases between. The CDR3 spans 14 residues. CDR3 protein: CASSRGHPLGEQFF. The DNA for the CDR3 is TGTGCCAGCAGCCGAGGACACCCTCTGGGTGAGCAGTTCTTC.

The gene calls are TRBV30 and TRBJ2-7; 9 bases line up with TRBD1. CDR1 and CDR2 from the germline V gene are GTSNPN and SVGIG (reference sequence). The CDR3 totals 14 residues. V lost 4 bases, J lost 2 bases, and 6 bases stayed unmatched. CDR3 bases: TGTGCCTGGACCGGGACAGGGACACCCTACGAGCAGTACTTC. Its protein product is CAWTGTGTPYEQYF.

This chain uses TRBV19 with TRBJ2-1; D tentatively reads TRBD1 or TRBD2 (6 bases each). The germline gives CDR1 LNHDA, CDR2 SQIVND (reference sequence). The ends were cut back, 6 bases at V and 7 bases at J, with 13 bases in the middle. This CDR3 has 13 residues. CDR3 in DNA: TGTGCCAGTAGGAGTGGAGGGGGAAATGAGCAGTTCTTC. Protein product: CASRSGGGNEQFF.

The V gene is TRBV2, the J gene TRBJ1-4, with D possibly TRBD1 on 5 matching bases. Germline CDR1 is SNHLY and CDR2 is FYNNEI. The CDR3 runs to 13 residues. Trimming shortened V by 11 bases and J by 4 bases, and 14 bases separated the two germline ends. The CDR3 DNA follows: TGTGCCGAGGGGAAGGGCTTTAATGAAAAACTGTTTTTT. It is translated as CAEGKGFNEKLFF.

The V and J genes are TRBV11-2 and TRBJ2-1; 8 bases are a match to TRBD2. The trim removed 1 base at V and 8 bases at J, leaving 4 bases unmatched. The CDR3 has 14 residues. In germline, CDR1 is SGHAT, CDR2 FQNNGV. CDR3 nucleotide sequence: TGTGCCAGCAGCTTAGGTACGGGGGGGTATGAGCAGTTCTTC. Encoded protein: CASSLGTGGYEQFF. Complete variable domain (other parts from reference TRBV11-2 and TRBJ2-1): EAGVAQSPRYKIIEKRQSVAFWCNPISGHATLYWYQQILGQGPKLLIQFQNNGVVDDSQLPKDRFSAERLKGVDSTLKIQPAKLEDSAVYLCASSLGTGGYEQFFGPGTRLTVL.

The sample holds a few counts of this clone. The chain couples TRBV30 to TRBJ1-5; D remains ambiguous. Deletions cut 4 bases from V and 10 bases from J, with 17 bases between. The CDR3 runs to 13 residues. Per germline, CDR1 GTSNPN and CDR2 SVGIG (reference sequence). The CDR3 DNA reads TGTGCCTGGACTACTAACCCGGAGGAACCCCAGCATTTT. This encodes CAWTTNPEEPQHF. The complete variable domain, with remaining parts taken from reference TRBV30 and TRBJ1-5, reads SQTIHQWPATLVQPVGSPLSLECTVEGTSNPNLYWYRQAAGRGLQLLFYSVGIGQISSEVPQNLSASRPQDRQFILSSKKLLLSDSGFYLCAWTTNPEEPQHFGDGTRLSIL.

V gene TRBV28 combines with J gene TRBJ1-2, with a weak D call TRBD1 (6 bases). The CDR3 has 16 amino acids. V was clipped by 8 bases and J by 2 bases, with 21 bases between them. Per the germline V gene, CDR1 is MDHEN and CDR2 is SYDVKM. CDR3 amino acids: CASGSFTRGLNYGYTF. The CDR3 nucleotides read TGTGCCAGCGGCTCCTTCACGCGGGGGCTAAACTATGGCTACACCTTC.

The gene calls are TRBV11-2 and TRBJ2-5, with D tentatively TRBD2 (6 bases). Germline V gene lookup returns CDR1 SGHAT and CDR2 FQNNGV. V lost 6 bases, J lost 5 bases, and 22 bases lay in between. The CDR3 loop spans 16 amino acids. The CDR3 region has the DNA TGTGCCAGCAGTAATTGGGGGAGGCTCCAGGAGGAGACCCAGTACTTC. This encodes CASSNWGRLQEETQYF.

This clone came up once. Distinct nucleotide sequences in the sample also encode this CDR3. The chain has TRBV7-8 and TRBJ2-1; 13 nucleotides line up with TRBD2. The CDR3 is 17 amino acids. Looked up from germline, CDR1 is SGHVS and CDR2 is FQNEAQ. J lost 0 bases, V lost 3 bases, and 2 bases had no gene match. As DNA, the CDR3 is TGTGCCAGCAGCTTGCGGACTAGCGGGAGCTCCTACAATGAGCAGTTCTTC. Protein product: CASSLRTSGSSYNEQFF.

The CDR3 loop reads CASSPRPGGEQYF. For the CDR3, the DNA is TGTGCCAGCAGTCCCAGGCCGGGGGGCGAGCAGTACTTC. The chain combines TRBV7-2 with TRBJ2-7, with 7 positions matching TRBD2. Germline CDR1 SGHTA, CDR2 FQGNSA. The CDR3 totals 13 residues. V gave up 6 bases and J gave up 6 bases; unmatched junction bases: 8.

The rearrangement uses TRBV18 and TRBJ2-5; the match to TRBD2 covers 7 bases. Germline V gene sequence: CDR1 KGHSH, CDR2 LQKENI. The CDR3 sequence is 19 residues long. The ends lost 3 bases at V and 2 bases at J; junction bases unmatched: 18. In nucleotides, the CDR3 is TGTGCCAGCTCACCCCTAAGGTCCCTCTCGCCCGGGGGGCAAGAGACCCAGTACTTC. It is translated as CASSPLRSLSPGGQETQYF.

The rearrangement uses TRBV9 and TRBJ2-5, with D unclear. The CDR3 is made up of 14 amino acids. The germline CDR1 and CDR2 sequences are SGDLS and YYNGEE. Trimming stripped 0 bases from V and 0 bases from J, with 6 bases between. The DNA for the CDR3 is TGTGCCAGCAGCGTAGTTGGGAACCAAGAGACCCAGTACTTC. Translating gives CASSVVGNQETQYF.

The rearrangement uses TRBV6-5 and TRBJ2-7; D possibly corresponds to TRBD2 (6 bases). Germline CDR1 reads MNHEY; CDR2 reads SVGAGI. The CDR3 sequence is 15 residues long. V was clipped by 7 bases and J by 6 bases, with 22 bases between them. In nucleotides, the CDR3 is TGTGCCAGCACCAACCTGCGGGTGGGGGGTTCCGAGCAGTACTTC. It specifies CASTNLRVGGSEQYF.

V gene TRBV20-1 combines with J gene TRBJ2-5; D unclear. The CDR3 covers 11 residues. CDR1 DFQATT and CDR2 SNEGSKA come from the germline V gene (reference sequence). V lost 6 bases and J 2 bases, leaving 7 bases between the germline ends. The CDR3: CSAKLQETQYF. In DNA, the CDR3 is TGCAGTGCCAAGCTTCAAGAGACCCAGTACTTC.

The chain carries TRBV19 and TRBJ2-5; maybe TRBD2 (5 bases). The CDR3 loop spans 12 amino acids. V was pared by 4 bases and J by 3 bases, with 6 bases between. Germline-derived CDR1 and CDR2 are LNHDA and SQIVND (reference sequence). The CDR3 loop is CASSTGKETQYF. CDR3 nucleotide sequence: TGTGCCAGTAGTACGGGGAAAGAGACCCAGTACTTC.

The genes are TRBV5-1 and TRBJ2-1; 12 nucleotides agree with TRBD2. The CDR3 extends over 19 amino acids. V gave up 0 bases and J gave up 1 base; unmatched junction bases: 8. The germline CDR1 and CDR2 sequences are SGHRS and YFSETQ. CDR3 DNA sequence: TGCGCCAGCAGCTTGGCCCCTAGCGGGAGGGCTGTGTCCTACAATGAGCAGTTCTTC. It specifies CASSLAPSGRAVSYNEQFF.

The gene calls are TRBV18 and TRBJ1-5; TRBD1 matches at 7 bases. After removal of 2 bases from V and 5 bases from J, the junction contained 6 bases not matched to a gene. The CDR3 totals 15 residues. Germline-derived CDR1 and CDR2 are KGHSH and LQKENI. CDR3 residues: CASSPWQGEDQPQHF. As DNA, the CDR3 is TGTGCCAGCTCACCATGGCAGGGGGAGGATCAGCCCCAGCATTTT.